This T cell receptor beta chain originates from a study of beta chain features in type 1 diabetes. The CDR3 loop spans 15 amino acids. Germline V gives CDR1 SGHRS, CDR2 YFSETQ. J gave up 5 bases and V 6 bases, and 5 bases lay outside the gene matches. Comment on this clone: Its cognate antigen is unknown.

General study findings and limits: A pattern of fewer insertions and more deletions at VDJ junctions was seen in type 1 diabetes patients. Moderate yet significant TCRB CDR3 shortening was seen in Type 1 diabetes patients in all four CD4+ subsets.

Expressed TCRB transcripts got sequenced, as all isolated RNA was reverse transcribed. The method was immunoSEQ multiplex PCR; TCRdb's version includes in-frame clones alone and lacks a portion of them. The sample gives around 340,000 clones, approximately 9.9% of which show up once; approximately 1% is in the top ten. The chain has TRBV5-1 and TRBJ1-6; 10 nucleotides match TRBD1. The sample taken for sequencing was central memory CD4+ T cells from blood. This receptor was identified in a man aged 30-40 years with type 1 diabetes. The CDR3 DNA reads as TGCGCCAGCACCGGACAGGGGGTCCATAATTCACCCCTCCACTTT. This translates into CASTGQGVHNSPLHF.